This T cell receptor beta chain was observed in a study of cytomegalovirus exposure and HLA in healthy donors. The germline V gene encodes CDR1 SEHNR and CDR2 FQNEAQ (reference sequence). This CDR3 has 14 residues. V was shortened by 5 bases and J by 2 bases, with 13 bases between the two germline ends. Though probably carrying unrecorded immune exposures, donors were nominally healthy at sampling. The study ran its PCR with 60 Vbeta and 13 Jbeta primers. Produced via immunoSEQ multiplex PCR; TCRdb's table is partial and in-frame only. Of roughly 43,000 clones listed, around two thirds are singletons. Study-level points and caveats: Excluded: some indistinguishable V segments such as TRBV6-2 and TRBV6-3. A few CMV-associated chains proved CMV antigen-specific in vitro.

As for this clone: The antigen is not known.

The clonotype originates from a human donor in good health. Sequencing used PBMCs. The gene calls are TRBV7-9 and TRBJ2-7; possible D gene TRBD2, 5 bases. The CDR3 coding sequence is TGTGCCAGCAGCCTCTTTTCGGGGACCTACGAGCAGTACTTC. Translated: CASSLFSGTYEQYF. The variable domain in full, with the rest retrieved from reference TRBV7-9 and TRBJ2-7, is DTGVSQNPRHKITKRGQNVTFRCDPISEHNRLYWYRQTLGQGPEFLTYFQNEAQLEKSRLLSDRFSAERPKGSFSTLEIQRTEQGDSAMYLCASSLFSGTYEQYFGPGTRLTVT.